Following are 29 T cell receptor beta chains from one sample sequenced in a study of T-cell reconstitution after alpha-beta-depleted transplantation in children. Unique molecular identifiers were built into the TCRbeta library. TCRdb used MiXCR to reprocess the PCR reads, holding one entry per CDR3 protein. The sample records 95,000 to 150,000 distinct CDR3 sequences, 20% to 25% being singletons. This specimen consisted of PBMCs, mostly from graft donor cells, obtained 180 days after TCRalphabeta/CD19-depleted stem cell transplant. The source is a male patient aged 2-10 years who had a stem cell transplant for chronic granulomatous disease, so the T cells may come from the graft donor.

This clonotype has only a few counts. The chain has TRBV7-2 and TRBJ2-1; 8 nucleotides agree with TRBD2. J gave up 6 bases and V 2 bases, and 9 bases lay outside the gene matches. This CDR3 spans 16 amino acids. Germline CDR1 and CDR2: SGHTA and FQGNSA. As DNA, the CDR3 is TGTGCCAGCAGCTTATTACCGGCGGGGGGACCCAATGAGCAGTTCTTC. Translation gives CASSLLPAGGPNEQFF.

V gene TRBV30 combines with J gene TRBJ2-3, with no clear D. From germline, CDR1 is GTSNPN and CDR2 SVGIG (reference sequence). The CDR3 is 14 residues long. Trimming took 0 bases from V and 2 from J, leaving 9 bases between them. The CDR3 spells CAWSVHSFTDTQYF. CDR3 sequence (DNA): TGTGCCTGGAGTGTGCACAGCTTCACAGATACGCAGTATTTT.

The chain uses TRBV7-7 and TRBJ2-1; D not certain. This CDR3 comprises 11 residues. Germline CDR1 and CDR2: SSHAT and FNYEAQ (reference sequence). V shed 5 bases and J shed 15 bases, with 14 bases lying between them. CDR3 loop: CASSTDKGVFF. The CDR3 DNA reads TGTGCCAGCAGCACCGACAAGGGTGTGTTCTTC.

The chain uses TRBV24-1 and TRBJ1-2; TRBD1 matches at 10 bases. The V segment lost 4 bases and the J segment 3 bases; nucleotides outside the gene matches: 4. CDR3 length: 15 amino acids. Germline assignment: CDR1 KGHDR and CDR2 SFDVKD. CDR3 protein: CATSDRTGGHYGYTF. The CDR3 DNA reads TGTGCCACCAGTGACCGGACAGGGGGGCACTATGGCTACACCTTC.

V usage is TRBV7-9 and J usage is TRBJ1-4, with 12 positions matching TRBD1. This CDR3 has 16 residues. V lost 5 bases to trimming and J lost 5 bases; unmatched junction nucleotides: 6. In germline, CDR1 is SEHNR, CDR2 FQNEAQ (reference sequence). The chain's CDR3 is CASSIRDRGLNEKLFF. The CDR3 nucleotides are TGTGCCAGCAGCATCCGGGACAGGGGGCTCAATGAAAAACTGTTTTTT.

This chain joins TRBV5-4 and TRBJ2-2; TRBD1 agrees at 10 bases. Trimming cost V 5 bases and J 6 bases; bases outside gene matches: 7. The length of the CDR3 is 15 residues. Per germline, CDR1 SGHNT and CDR2 YYREEE (reference sequence). The DNA of the CDR3 is TGTGCCAGCAGACGGGACAGGGGAAGTGCCGGGGAGCTGTTTTTT. Residues: CASRRDRGSAGELFF. Variable domain in full (rest from reference TRBV5-4 and TRBJ2-2): ETGVTQSPTHLIKTRGQQVTLRCSSQSGHNTVSWYQQALGQGPQFIFQYYREEENGRGNFPPRFSGLQFPNYSSELNVNALELDDSALYLCASRRDRGSAGELFFGEGSRLTVL.

This clonotype was counted ten times or more. V is TRBV27 and J is TRBJ1-1; 8 bases agree with TRBD1. This CDR3 region has 15 residues. V dropped 4 bases and J dropped 3; count of bases not matched to a gene: 7. Looked up from germline, CDR1 is MNHEY and CDR2 is SMNVEV (reference sequence). CDR3 sequence: CASSSRQGAHTEAFF. The CDR3 DNA sequence: TGTGCCAGCAGTTCCCGCCAGGGGGCGCACACTGAAGCTTTCTTT.

The CDR3 protein is CASSLAASKAYNEQFF. The CDR3, as DNA: TGTGCCAGCAGCTTAGCAGCTAGCAAGGCCTACAATGAGCAGTTCTTC. J is TRBJ2-1 and V is TRBV11-2; possible D gene TRBD2, 5 bases. CDR1 SGHAT and CDR2 FQNNGV come from the germline V gene. This CDR3 comprises 16 residues. Trimming stripped 1 base from V and 2 bases from J, with 12 bases between.

Many counts were recorded for this clonotype. The genes are TRBV20-1 and TRBJ1-4, with 7 bases aligning to TRBD1. Germline CDR1 DFQATT, CDR2 SNEGSKA (reference sequence). With V trimmed by 6 bases and J by 3 bases, 10 bases remained unmatched. The CDR3 is made up of 15 amino acids. CDR3 sequence (DNA): TGCAGTGCAAATACTCGGGACAGCCCTAATGAAAAACTGTTTTTT. Protein: CSANTRDSPNEKLFF.

This clonotype was observed a handful of times. The chain recombines TRBV20-1 with TRBJ2-7, with D tentatively TRBD1 or TRBD2 (5 bases each). V lost 6 bases and J 2 bases, leaving 17 bases between the germline ends. Germline lookup yields CDR1 DFQATT and CDR2 SNEGSKA (reference sequence). The CDR3 runs 14 residues. CDR3 sequence (DNA): TGCAGTGCAACCCCCGGGACGGAACCCTACGAGCAGTACTTC. As protein: CSATPGTEPYEQYF.

This clonotype was found many times. This chain links TRBV18 with TRBJ2-3, with a possible D match to TRBD2 (5 bases). CDR1 KGHSH and CDR2 LQKENI come from the germline V gene. The CDR3 is made up of 14 amino acids. The ends were cut back, 1 base at V and 3 bases at J, with 8 bases in the middle. CDR3 loop: CASSPLGRTDTQYF. For the CDR3, the DNA is TGTGCCAGCTCACCACTAGGGAGAACAGATACGCAGTATTTT.

This clonotype was seen a handful of times. This chain connects TRBV5-1 to TRBJ2-1, with D maybe TRBD2 (5 bases). This CDR3 has 14 amino acids. V lost 6 bases and J 6 bases, leaving 16 bases between the germline ends. CDR1 is SGHRS, CDR2 YFSETQ, per germline. The CDR3: CASNKGGAGNEQFF. CDR3 DNA: TGCGCCAGCAATAAAGGAGGAGCTGGCAATGAGCAGTTCTTC.

The rearrangement joins TRBV28 to TRBJ2-1; TRBD2 agrees at 10 bases. Germline V gene data show CDR1 as MDHEN and CDR2 as SYDVKM. The CDR3 length is 15 residues. The junction had 4 bases not matched to a gene; V was cut back by 5 bases and J by 3 bases. The CDR3 sequence: CASSGLAGDYNEQFF. CDR3 sequence (DNA): TGTGCCAGCAGTGGGCTAGCGGGAGACTACAATGAGCAGTTCTTC.

The CDR3 here is CATSRVLTRRDTGELFF. CDR3 nucleotide sequence: TGTGCCACCAGCAGAGTCCTGACTCGTCGTGACACCGGGGAGCTGTTTTTT. The chain is built from TRBV15 and TRBJ2-2; D unclear. Germline CDR1 LNHNV, CDR2 YYDKDF (reference sequence). Trimming shortened V by 1 base and J by 3 bases, and 15 bases separated the two germline ends. This CDR3 has 17 amino acids.

This clonotype was counted between two and nine times. The chain is built from TRBV12-3 or TRBV12-4 and TRBJ2-7, with D unclear. The CDR3 is 13 amino acids. Trimming removed 3 bases at V and 5 bases at J, with 11 bases between. The CDR3 DNA reads as TGTGCCAGCAGTTTGGGCAGAAACCACGAGCAGTACTTC. Translated: CASSLGRNHEQYF.

This clonotype was detected ten times or more. V gene TRBV29-1 combines with J gene TRBJ2-1; TRBD2 matches 8 bases. This CDR3 region has 11 residues. Germline loops: CDR1 SQVTM, CDR2 ANQGSEA. V was clipped by 5 bases and J by 8 bases; unmatched bases: 2. The CDR3 bases are TGCAGCGTTACGACTAGCGATGAGCAGTTCTTC. Protein sequence: CSVTTSDEQFF.

A few counts support this clonotype. The V gene is TRBV12-3 or TRBV12-4, the J gene TRBJ2-3; TRBD1 matches 9 bases. The CDR3 is made up of 15 amino acids. Losses at the gene ends were 5 bases for V and 3 bases for J; bases not matched to a gene: 6. The CDR3 sequence: CASSPGQGTTDTQYF. CDR3 nucleotides: TGTGCCAGCAGTCCCGGACAGGGGACGACAGATACGCAGTATTTT.

Turning to this clonotype: A junction end diverges from the germline sequence, so it may reflect a read error. J is TRBJ2-3 and V is TRBV7-6; unclear D gene. Germline CDR1 and CDR2: SGHVS and FNYEAQ. The CDR3 totals 14 residues. This CDR3 reads CASILGMSTDTQYF. CDR3 nucleotides: TGTGCCAGCATCTTAGGGATGAGCACAGATACGCAGTATTTT.

Concerning this clonotype itself: A junction boundary mismatches the germline segment, possibly from a read error. This chain links TRBV20-1 with TRBJ2-3; 7 bases align to TRBD1. Germline loops: CDR1 DFQATT, CDR2 SNEGSKA (reference sequence). The CDR3 totals 17 residues. The CDR3 nucleotides read TGCTGTGCTAGTTCGGAGCCCCGACAGGGAGGCACAGATACGCAGTATTTT. This sequence encodes CCASSEPRQGGTDTQYF.

The V gene is TRBV11-2, the J gene TRBJ2-6; D gene unclear. Germline V gene lookup returns CDR1 SGHAT and CDR2 FQNNGV. This CDR3 is built from 12 residues. With 6 bases removed from V and 6 bases from J, the gap between germline ends came to 6 bases. CDR3: CASSDMANVLTF. In nucleotides, the CDR3 is TGTGCCAGCAGTGATATGGCCAACGTCCTGACTTTC.

The chain employs TRBV20-1 and TRBJ2-7, with D unclear. The V end lost 4 bases, the J end lost 6 bases, and 13 bases lay between the germline ends. The germline V gene encodes CDR1 DFQATT and CDR2 SNEGSKA (reference sequence). This CDR3 comprises 12 residues. The chain's CDR3 is CSAKIPTGEQYF. The CDR3 region has the DNA TGCAGTGCTAAGATACCAACGGGCGAGCAGTACTTC.

The rearrangement joins TRBV9 to TRBJ2-1; 9 bases agree with TRBD2. This CDR3 spans 18 amino acids. Germline V gene lookup returns CDR1 SGDLS and CDR2 YYNGEE. J gave up 0 bases and V 0 bases, and 7 bases lay outside the gene matches. The CDR3 nucleotides are TGTGCCAGCAGCGTAGACCGACTAGCGGATAGCTCCTACAATGAGCAGTTCTTC. Protein sequence: CASSVDRLADSSYNEQFF.

In regard to this clonotype: This may stem from a read error, because a much larger clone lies one nucleotide away. This rearrangement joins TRBV12-3 or TRBV12-4 to TRBJ2-3, with D perhaps assigned TRBD1 or TRBD2 (5 bases each). Trimming shortened V by 2 bases and J by 0 bases, and 9 bases separated the two germline ends. CDR3 length equals 15 residues. The CDR3 loop is CASSLWGSSTDTQYF. The CDR3 DNA reads as TGTGCCAGCAGTTTATGGGGGTCCAGCACAGATACGCAGTATTTT.

This clonotype was observed a few times. J is TRBJ2-3 and V is TRBV7-9; D not certain. Looked up from germline, CDR1 is SEHNR and CDR2 is FQNEAQ (reference sequence). Between the trimmed V and J ends, which lost 2 bases and 8 bases, there was a span of 14 bases. This CDR3 comprises 14 residues. CDR3 loop: CASSLSPALGTQYF. The CDR3, as DNA: TGTGCCAGCAGCTTAAGTCCGGCCTTGGGTACGCAGTATTTT.

This clonotype was recorded at least ten times. The gene calls are TRBV7-9 and TRBJ2-7; 7 nucleotides line up with TRBD1. The CDR3 runs to 17 residues. Germline CDR1 and CDR2: SEHNR and FQNEAQ (reference sequence). The J segment lost 4 bases and the V segment lost 3 bases, leaving 15 bases of the junction unmatched. The CDR3 region is CASSLLTGPQGDYEQYF. Here the CDR3 DNA reads TGTGCCAGCAGCTTGTTAACCGGGCCTCAGGGGGATTACGAGCAGTACTTC.

V and J are TRBV6-5 and TRBJ2-1; tentative D call: TRBD1 (5 bases). Trimming pared 2 bases from V and 7 bases from J, leaving 9 bases between. The germline CDR1 and CDR2 sequences are MNHEY and SVGAGI. CDR3 length equals 13 residues. The chain's CDR3 is CASSYGAENEQFF. For the CDR3, the DNA is TGTGCCAGCAGTTACGGGGCGGAGAATGAGCAGTTCTTC.

This clonotype was seen at least ten times. CDR3 region: CSARDLGTSGTLAKNIQYF. CDR3 sequence (DNA): TGCAGTGCTAGAGATCTCGGGACTAGCGGTACTCTAGCCAAAAACATTCAGTACTTC. This rearrangement joins TRBV20-1 to TRBJ2-4; 11 nucleotides line up with TRBD2. V lost 0 bases to trimming and J lost 0 bases; unmatched junction nucleotides: 10. This CDR3 is 19 amino acids long. The germline V gene encodes CDR1 DFQATT and CDR2 SNEGSKA (reference sequence).

The chain has TRBV12-3 or TRBV12-4 and TRBJ2-1, with D perhaps matching TRBD1 (5 bases). CDR3 size: 14 residues. Trimming left V 3 bases short and J 7 bases short, with 13 bases between. This chain's CDR3 is CASSFFQGKNEQFF. The CDR3 nucleotides read TGTGCCAGCAGTTTTTTTCAGGGAAAAAATGAGCAGTTCTTC.

This clonotype has ten or more counts. This chain uses TRBV27 with TRBJ2-7; TRBD2 aligns across 8 bases. CDR3 length: 16 residues. In germline, CDR1 is MNHEY, CDR2 SMNVEV (reference sequence). With V trimmed by 1 base and J by 4 bases, 9 bases remained unmatched. CDR3 in amino acids: CASSLYPVAGGYEQYF. As DNA, the CDR3 is TGTGCCAGCAGTTTATACCCAGTGGCGGGGGGATACGAGCAGTACTTC.